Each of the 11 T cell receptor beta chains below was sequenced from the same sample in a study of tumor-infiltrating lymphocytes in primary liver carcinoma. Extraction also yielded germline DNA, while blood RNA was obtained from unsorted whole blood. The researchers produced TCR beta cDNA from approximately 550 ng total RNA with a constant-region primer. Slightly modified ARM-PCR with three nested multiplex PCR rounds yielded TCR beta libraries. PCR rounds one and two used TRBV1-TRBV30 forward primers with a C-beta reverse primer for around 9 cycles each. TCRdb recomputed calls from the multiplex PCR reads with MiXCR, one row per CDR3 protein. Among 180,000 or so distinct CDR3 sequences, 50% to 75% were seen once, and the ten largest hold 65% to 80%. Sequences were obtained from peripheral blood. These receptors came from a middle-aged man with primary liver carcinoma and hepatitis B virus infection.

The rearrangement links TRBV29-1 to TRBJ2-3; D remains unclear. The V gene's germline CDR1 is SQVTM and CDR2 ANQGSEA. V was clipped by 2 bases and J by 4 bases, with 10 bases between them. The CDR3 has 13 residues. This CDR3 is CSVEPSLSDTQYF. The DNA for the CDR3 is TGCAGCGTTGAACCCTCCCTCTCAGATACGCAGTATTTT.

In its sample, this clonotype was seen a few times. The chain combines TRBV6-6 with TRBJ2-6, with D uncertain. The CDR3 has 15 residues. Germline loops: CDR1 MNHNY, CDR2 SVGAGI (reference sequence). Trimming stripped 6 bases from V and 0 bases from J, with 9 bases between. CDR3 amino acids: CASSIRDSGANVLTF. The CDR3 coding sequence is TGTGCCAGCAGCATACGAGACTCTGGGGCCAACGTCCTGACTTTC.

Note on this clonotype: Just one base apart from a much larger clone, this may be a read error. CDR3 region: CAGSPKNIQYF. The CDR3 region has the DNA TGTGCCGGCAGCCCTAAAAACATTCAGTACTTC. This chain connects TRBV11-2 to TRBJ2-4; D ambiguous. The CDR3 is made up of 11 amino acids. Germline CDR1 and CDR2: SGHAT and FQNNGV. The full variable domain, its missing parts supplied by reference TRBV11-2 and TRBJ2-4, is EAGVAQSPRYKIIEKRQSVAFWCNPISGHATLYWYQQILGQGPKLLIQFQNNGVVDDSQLPKDRFSAERLKGVDSTLKIQPAKLEDSAVYLCAGSPKNIQYFGAGTRLSVL.

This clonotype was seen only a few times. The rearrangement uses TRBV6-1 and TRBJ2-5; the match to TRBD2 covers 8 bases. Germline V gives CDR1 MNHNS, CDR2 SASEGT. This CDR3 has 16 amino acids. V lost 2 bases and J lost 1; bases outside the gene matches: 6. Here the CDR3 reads CASSEISGSRQETQYF. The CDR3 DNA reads TGTGCCAGCAGTGAAATAAGCGGGAGTCGCCAAGAGACCCAGTACTTC.

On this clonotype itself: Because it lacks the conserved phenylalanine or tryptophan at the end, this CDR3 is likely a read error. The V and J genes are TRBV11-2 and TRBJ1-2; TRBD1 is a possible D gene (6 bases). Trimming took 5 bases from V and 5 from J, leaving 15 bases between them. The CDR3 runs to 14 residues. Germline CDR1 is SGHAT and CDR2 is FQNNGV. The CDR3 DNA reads TGTGCCAGCAGCCATGGACAGTCAGGGTATGGCTACACCTCC. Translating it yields CASSHGQSGYGYTS.

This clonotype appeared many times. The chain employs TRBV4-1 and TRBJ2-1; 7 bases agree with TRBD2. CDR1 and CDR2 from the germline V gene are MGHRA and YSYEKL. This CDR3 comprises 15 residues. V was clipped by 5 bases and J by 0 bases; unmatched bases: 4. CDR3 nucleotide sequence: TGCGCCAGCAGCGATGGCGGGAGCTCCTACAATGAGCAGTTCTTC. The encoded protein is CASSDGGSSYNEQFF.

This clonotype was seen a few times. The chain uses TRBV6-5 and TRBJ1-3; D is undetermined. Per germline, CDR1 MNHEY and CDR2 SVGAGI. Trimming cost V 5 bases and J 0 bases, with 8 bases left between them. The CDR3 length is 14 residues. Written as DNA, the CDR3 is TGTGCCAGCAGTACCGACCCCTCTGGAAACACCATATATTTT. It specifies CASSTDPSGNTIYF.

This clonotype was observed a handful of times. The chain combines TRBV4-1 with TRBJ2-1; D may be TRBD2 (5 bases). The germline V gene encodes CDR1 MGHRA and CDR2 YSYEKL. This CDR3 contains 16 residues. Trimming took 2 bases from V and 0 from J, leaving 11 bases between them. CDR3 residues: CASSQPGYSSYNEQFF. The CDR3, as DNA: TGCGCCAGCAGCCAACCGGGATACAGCTCCTACAATGAGCAGTTCTTC.

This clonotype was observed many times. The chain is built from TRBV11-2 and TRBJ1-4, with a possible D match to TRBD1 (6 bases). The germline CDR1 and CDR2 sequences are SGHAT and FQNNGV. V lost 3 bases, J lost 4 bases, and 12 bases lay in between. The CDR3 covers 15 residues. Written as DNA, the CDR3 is TGTGCCAGCAGCTTCCGGGGGGCGTTTAATGAAAAACTGTTTTTT. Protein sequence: CASSFRGAFNEKLFF.

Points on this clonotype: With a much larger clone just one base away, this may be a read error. This CDR3 reads CASSSLSWGTGGYTF. CDR3 coding DNA: TGTGCCAGCAGCTCTCTATCTTGGGGGACGGGTGGCTACACCTTC. The chain is built from TRBV11-2 and TRBJ1-2; TRBD1 might be the D (5 bases). CDR3 size: 15 residues. The V and J ends lost 4 bases and 7 bases respectively, with 19 bases between them. Germline V gene sequence: CDR1 SGHAT, CDR2 FQNNGV.

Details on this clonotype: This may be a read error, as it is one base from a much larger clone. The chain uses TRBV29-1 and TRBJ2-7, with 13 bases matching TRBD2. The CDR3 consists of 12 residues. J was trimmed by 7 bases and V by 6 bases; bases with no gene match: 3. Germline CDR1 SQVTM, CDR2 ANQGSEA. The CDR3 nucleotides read TGCAGCGTGACTAGCGGGGGGAAAGAGCAGTACTTC. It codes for CSVTSGGKEQYF.